This TCR beta chain was found in a study of beta chain features in type 1 diabetes. Regarding the study as a whole: The influence of HLA type on TCRB rearrangement stayed undetermined.

A remark on this clone: Its cognate antigen is unknown.

The investigators reverse transcribed all of the isolated RNA, so they sequenced expressed TCRB transcripts. The method was immunoSEQ multiplex PCR; TCRdb's version includes in-frame clones alone and lacks a portion of them. The sample records 300,000 to 400,000 clones, 11% being singletons. This CDR3 contains 18 residues. The V gene lost 3 bases and the J gene lost 5 bases, with 23 bases spanning the gap. Germline V gives CDR1 SGDLS, CDR2 YYNGEE. This TCR derives from a woman in her thirties in good health. The material sequenced was naive CD4+ T cells from blood. V and J are TRBV9 and TRBJ2-2, with a weak D call TRBD1 (6 bases). In DNA form, the CDR3 reads TGTGCCAGCAGCGCCAAGAGGGGCCCAGGGGAGAGGACCGGGGAGCTGTTTTTT. Amino acid sequence: CASSAKRGPGERTGELFF.